This entry describes one T cell receptor (beta chain). The antigen is undetermined. A marrow graft followed busulfan-fludarabine conditioning, with cyclophosphamide on days +3 and +4. The assay was immunoSEQ multiplex PCR, and TCRdb's table has in-frame clones only and misses some. The sample has 35,000 to 40,000 clones; around 78% are singletons. The CDR3 has 18 amino acids. The V end was cut by 0 bases, the J end by 0 bases, with 14 bases between. Germline CDR1 MNHNS, CDR2 SASEGT. This sample is part of a study of T cells after posttransplantation cyclophosphamide. Broader study findings: TRB clonality was highly associated with recipient CMV seropositivity and reactivation. Skin or GI-infiltrating T cells shared few TRB sequences with blood. Later blood repertoires were often dominated by clones from the donor CD8+ memory compartment.

The rearrangement links TRBV6-1 to TRBJ1-4, with TRBD1 as a possible D gene (6 bases). This receptor was identified in a female patient aged 40 to 55 who received an allogeneic stem cell transplant from a related donor, was CMV-positive, and had no GVHD. The T cells may come from the graft donor. The sample was CD4+ T cells sorted from blood, taken 1903 days after a stem cell transplant with posttransplant cyclophosphamide. The CDR3 nucleotides are TGTGCCAGCAGTGAAGCCCTACAGGGAGCGACAACTAATGAAAAACTGTTTTTT. It yields the protein CASSEALQGATTNEKLFF.